This T cell receptor (beta chain) was retrieved from a study of cytomegalovirus exposure and HLA in healthy donors. Study-level findings and limits: Follow-up analysis seemed to connect common viral pathogens with several of the most significant clusters identified. Certain indistinguishable V segments, among them TRBV6-2 and TRBV6-3, were excluded.

As regards this clone: The antigen is unknown.

The J segment lost 8 bases and the V segment lost 1 base, leaving 17 bases of the junction unmatched. This CDR3 spans 19 amino acids. Looked up from germline, CDR1 is SGDLS and CDR2 is YYNGEE. 60 Vbeta and 13 Jbeta primers were used in PCR. As processed by the authors: The count from a later analysis was some 81 million unique TCR beta chains, around 10 million of them shared. Here immunoSEQ multiplex PCR was the method, and the copy in TCRdb shows in-frame clones only, minus some. Clone size and V and J calls were adopted from that table, with D and trimming inferred from the DNA. The repertoire consists of around 210,000 clones, with 82% occurring once and the leading ten covering 2.5% to 3%.

This sequence was found in a woman in her 40s in good health and CMV-seronegative. The chain is built from TRBV9 and TRBJ2-1; 11 bases agree with TRBD2. Input material: PBMCs. CDR3 DNA: TGTGCCAGCAGCGTACAGGGAAGACTAGCGGGATTAGCCGGCGATGAGCAGTTCTTC. This codes for CASSVQGRLAGLAGDEQFF.